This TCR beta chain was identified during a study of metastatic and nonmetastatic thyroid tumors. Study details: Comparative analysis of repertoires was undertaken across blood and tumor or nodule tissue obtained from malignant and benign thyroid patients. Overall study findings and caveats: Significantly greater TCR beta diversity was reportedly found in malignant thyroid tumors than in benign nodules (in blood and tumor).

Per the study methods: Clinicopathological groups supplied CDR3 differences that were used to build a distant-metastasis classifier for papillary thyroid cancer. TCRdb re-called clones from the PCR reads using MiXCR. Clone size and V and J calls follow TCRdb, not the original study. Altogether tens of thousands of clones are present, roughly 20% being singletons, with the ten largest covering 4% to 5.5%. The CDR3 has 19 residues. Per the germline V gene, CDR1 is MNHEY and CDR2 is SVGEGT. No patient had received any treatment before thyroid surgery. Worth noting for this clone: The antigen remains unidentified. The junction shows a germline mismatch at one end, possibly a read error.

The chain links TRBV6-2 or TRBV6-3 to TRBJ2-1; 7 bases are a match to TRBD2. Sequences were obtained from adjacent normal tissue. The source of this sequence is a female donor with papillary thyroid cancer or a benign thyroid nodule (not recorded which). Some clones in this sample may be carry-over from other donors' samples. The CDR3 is CASSRVSGGSPSSYNVQFF. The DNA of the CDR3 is TGTGCCAGCAGTAGGGTGTCGGGAGGATCCCCGAGCTCCTACAATGTGCAGTTCTTC.